This passage covers 10 T cell receptor beta chains from one sample sequenced in a study of regulatory T cells in long-lasting Graves disease. Time point given: persistent/refractory GD, antithyroid drugs over 5 years with positive TRAb. The TCR library was prepared using RNA isolated from PBMCs. The TCR beta library used iRepertoire HTBI primers with Arm-PCR amplification of CDR3. TCRdb independently ran MiXCR on the multiplex PCR reads; one entry per CDR3 protein. Counted here are approximately 500,000 distinct CDR3 sequences, about 22% occurring once; the ten biggest clones make up over 6%. Source: peripheral blood mononuclear cells (PBMCs), taken when the disease was refractory, from a patient treated with antithyroid drugs. These receptors originate from a female donor with Graves disease.

The chain links TRBV7-2 to TRBJ1-6; D is perhaps TRBD1 (6 bases). This CDR3 has 15 residues. Germline V lookup: CDR1 SGHTA, CDR2 FQGNSA. Trimming cost V 4 bases and J 7 bases, with 14 bases left between them. The CDR3 region has the DNA TGTGCCAGCAGCTCTCAGACAGGTGGAAATTCACCCCTCCACTTT. Its translation is CASSSQTGGNSPLHF.

This clonotype has a count of ten or more. This chain links TRBV28 with TRBJ2-5, with D unresolved. The V gene lost 6 bases and the J gene lost 4 bases, with 9 bases spanning the gap. This CDR3 spans 12 amino acids. Germline CDR1 is MDHEN and CDR2 is SYDVKM. The CDR3 region has the DNA TGTGCCAGCAGAGGTGGGCGAGAGACCCAGTACTTC. It encodes CASRGGRETQYF.

This clonotype was seen only a few times. As DNA, the CDR3 is TGTGCCAGCAGCTTTCGGGACGAAGAGTCTGAAGCTTTCTTT. This encodes CASSFRDEESEAFF. V usage is TRBV7-2 and J usage is TRBJ1-1, with a possible D match to TRBD1 (5 bases). In germline, CDR1 is SGHTA, CDR2 FQGNSA. Trimming took 3 bases from V and 6 from J, leaving 14 bases between them. This CDR3 has 14 residues.

Notes on this clonotype: This may be a read error: a much more frequent sequence differs by one nucleotide. The genes are TRBV30 and TRBJ2-7; D may match TRBD1 or TRBD2 (5 bases each). The germline CDR1 and CDR2 sequences are GTSNPN and SVGIG (reference sequence). There are 14 residues in the CDR3. The V end lost 3 bases, the J end lost 5 bases, and 17 bases lay between the germline ends. The CDR3 here is CAWSPGAGYDEQYF. The CDR3 nucleotides are TGTGCCTGGAGCCCCGGGGCAGGGTATGACGAGCAGTACTTC.

The DNA for the CDR3 is TGTGCCAGCAGCTTAGGTCTTAGGACAGGGGTTGGAGAGACCCAGTACTTC. Its translation is CASSLGLRTGVGETQYF. This chain connects TRBV11-2 to TRBJ2-5; 9 positions agree with TRBD1. CDR3 length: 17 residues. With V trimmed by 1 base and J by 4 bases, 10 bases remained unmatched. Per germline, CDR1 SGHAT and CDR2 FQNNGV.

This chain uses TRBV27 with TRBJ2-6; 7 bases fit TRBD1. The CDR3 has 16 residues. After removal of 3 bases from V and 2 bases from J, the junction contained 4 bases not matched to a gene. Germline V gene sequence: CDR1 MNHEY, CDR2 SMNVEV (reference sequence). Here the CDR3 reads CASSFTGVAGANVLTF. The CDR3 DNA follows: TGTGCCAGCAGTTTCACAGGGGTCGCTGGGGCCAACGTCCTGACTTTC.

This clonotype has ten or more counts. This chain connects TRBV20-1 to TRBJ2-7; 9 positions match TRBD2. The germline CDR1 and CDR2 sequences are DFQATT and SNEGSKA (reference sequence). Losses at the gene ends were 3 bases for V and 0 bases for J; bases not matched to a gene: 3. The CDR3 sequence is 14 residues long. The CDR3 is CSAREREASYEQYF. The CDR3 nucleotides read TGCAGTGCTAGGGAGCGGGAGGCCTCCTACGAGCAGTACTTC.

This clonotype was found a few times. V usage is TRBV13 and J usage is TRBJ1-1; D perhaps matches TRBD1 (5 bases). V gave up 1 base and J gave up 1 base, with 19 bases separating them. The germline V gene encodes CDR1 PRHDT and CDR2 FYEKMQ (reference sequence). The length of the CDR3 is 18 residues. CDR3 sequence reads: CASSLVEGAPTSNTEAFF. The CDR3, as DNA: TGTGCCAGCAGCTTAGTGGAAGGGGCACCCACCTCGAACACTGAAGCTTTCTTT.

This clonotype has a count of ten or more. This rearrangement joins TRBV28 to TRBJ2-7; TRBD1 matches at 10 bases. J lost 6 bases, V lost 6 bases, and 8 bases had no gene match. The germline V gene has CDR1 MDHEN and CDR2 SYDVKM. This CDR3 is 14 amino acids long. The CDR3 bases are TGTGCCAGCAGCCTAACCGGGACAGGGGTCGAGCAGTACTTC. This encodes CASSLTGTGVEQYF. The full variable domain, completed using reference TRBV28 and TRBJ2-7, is DVKVTQSSRYLVKRTGEKVFLECVQDMDHENMFWYRQDPGLGLRLIYFSYDVKMKEKGDIPEGYSVSREKKERFSLILESASTNQTSMYLCASSLTGTGVEQYFGPGTRLTVT.

This clonotype was picked up many times. The V gene is TRBV6-1, the J gene TRBJ1-5; D unclear. Looked up from germline, CDR1 is MNHNS and CDR2 is SASEGT. The ends were cut back, 7 bases at V and 9 bases at J, with 19 bases in the middle. The CDR3 is 14 amino acids. The CDR3 is CASNGLDGMRPQHF. In nucleotides, the CDR3 is TGTGCCAGCAACGGTTTGGACGGTATGAGGCCCCAGCATTTT.